The clone carrying this TCR beta chain was seen only once. Measured with immunoSEQ multiplex PCR; TCRdb has only the in-frame clones, and not every one. Seen here are tens of thousands of clones, more than 95% observed once, and the top ten hold around 0.15%. Trimming removed 2 bases from V and 3 bases from J, with 13 bases in between. Germline V lookup: CDR1 LNHNV, CDR2 YYDKDF (reference sequence). This CDR3 region has 15 residues. The sample belongs to a study of technical replicates of blood from several donors. The chain links TRBV15 to TRBJ2-5; possible D gene TRBD1, 6 bases. The source is a human donor in good health. The sample was T cells isolated from PBMCs. The chain's CDR3 is CATSRTRGGKETQYF. CDR3 DNA sequence: TGTGCCACCAGCAGAACCCGAGGGGGAAAAGAGACCCAGTACTTC.